A selection of T cell receptor beta chains follows, all from one sample in a study of blood T cell repertoires in COVID-19. The assay was immunoSEQ multiplex PCR, and TCRdb's table has in-frame clones only and misses some. The sample yields about 290,000 clones, 70% to 90% seen once. Sequencing was carried out using peripheral blood. The origin of the receptors is a woman in her twenties or thirties with active or convalescent COVID-19. CDR3s include the opening cysteine and the closing phenylalanine or tryptophan. The order of the fields is V gene, D gene, J gene, clone size, CDR3 DNA, CDR3 protein. D genes are given only for firm matches. Not all rows give a size; the values are once, few, many and, for expanded clones, a class.

>TRBV7-8|-|TRBJ2-5|-
TGTGCCAGCAGCTTGGGGGTCGGGGCAGGGGAAGAGACCCAGTACTTC
CASSLGVGAGEETQYF
>TRBV7-8|-|TRBJ2-7|-
TGTGCCAGCAGCTTAGAAAGTTCCGGCGAGCAGTACTTC
CASSLESSGEQYF
>TRBV10-3|TRBD1|TRBJ1-2|-
TGTGCCATCAGGGGGGACAGGGGAGGTTTTGGCTACACCTTC
CAIRGDRGGFGYTF
>TRBV6-5|TRBD2|TRBJ2-2|-
TGTGCCAGCAGTTACTCACGGGGGGGGACCGGGGAGCTGTTTTTT
CASSYSRGGTGELFF
>TRBV3-1/TRBV3-2|TRBD1|TRBJ2-1|-
TGTGCCAGCAGCCACCCCCACGACAGGGGACGGAACAATGAGCAGTTCTTC
CASSHPHDRGRNNEQFF
>TRBV7-3|-|TRBJ2-1|-
TGTGCCAGCAGCTTAACGGTCGGGGGTGAGCAGTTCTTC
CASSLTVGGEQFF
>TRBV5-8|TRBD2|TRBJ2-3|-
TGTGCCAGCAGCTTGGGGGCGGGGGTCTCAGGAGATACGCAGTATTTT
CASSLGAGVSGDTQYF
>TRBV14|-|TRBJ2-3|-
TGTGCCAGCAGCCAGTTGGCGGGCTCAGATACGCAGTATTTT
CASSQLAGSDTQYF
>TRBV19|TRBD1|TRBJ1-1|-
TGTGCCAGTAGTATAGATACAGGGGGAACTGAAGCTTTCTTT
CASSIDTGGTEAFF
>TRBV20-1|TRBD2|TRBJ2-1|-
TGCAGTGCAAGTAGCGGGGGCTCCTACAATGAGCAGTTCTTC
CSASSGGSYNEQFF
>TRBV19|-|TRBJ1-2|-
TGTGCCAGTAGTATAGTTCAGGGCGGTTTATATGGCTACACCTTC
CASSIVQGGLYGYTF
>TRBV19|TRBD1|TRBJ1-5|-
TGTGCCAGTAGTGACCCCCGGGACAGGGGGCTTTACGGCAATCAGCCCCAGCATTTT
CASSDPRDRGLYGNQPQHF
>TRBV28|TRBD1|TRBJ1-2|once
TGTGCCAGCAGTTTGCCTCCGGGACAGGAAGGCTTTTACACCTTC
CASSLPPGQEGFYTF
>TRBV10-3|-|TRBJ1-2|few
TGTGCCATCAGTGAGCACGACAGCAGCTATGGCTACACCTTC
CAISEHDSSYGYTF
>TRBV18|-|TRBJ2-3|-
TGTGCCAGCTCAAAACAGCCCCAAGGAACAGATACGCAGTATTTT
CASSKQPQGTDTQYF
>TRBV2|-|TRBJ1-4|-
TGTGCCAGCAGGAGGGCTATTGCAACTAATGAAAAACTGTTTTTT
CASRRAIATNEKLFF